A selection of T cell receptor beta chains follows, all from one sample in a study of T-cell memory formation after mild COVID-19. TCRdb reanalysed the 5' RACE reads using MiXCR and keeps one entry per CDR3 protein. The table includes about 340,000 distinct CDR3 sequences, 14% detected once. The material sequenced was PBMCs or a T cell subset sorted from them (not recorded which). Every receptor here comes from a man in his late teens or twenties who had mild COVID-19 (a few samples of this study predate the infection). Cell type and time point are not known. The CDR3 runs from the conserved cysteine through the conserved F or W. D genes are given only for firm matches. Only part of the rows carry a size: once, few, many, or a class if the clone is expanded.

TRBJ1-1	TRBV12-3/TRBV12-4	-	-	CASSESWGWNTEAFF	TGTGCCAGCAGTGAATCGTGGGGGTGGAACACTGAAGCTTTCTTT
TRBJ2-7	TRBV7-9	TRBD2	-	CASSLEILRGVAHEQYF	TGTGCCAGCAGCTTGGAGATTTTGCGGGGGGTCGCCCACGAGCAGTACTTC
TRBJ2-7	TRBV6-1	-	-	CASSVRVSYEQYF	TGTGCCAGCAGTGTAAGGGTCTCCTACGAGCAGTACTTC
TRBJ2-3	TRBV24-1	TRBD1	-	CATSDFGTGGGDTQYF	TGTGCCACCAGTGACTTTGGGACAGGTGGAGGAGATACGCAGTATTTT
TRBJ2-7	TRBV7-2	-	-	CASSSRTVYEQYF	TGTGCCAGCAGCTCCCGGACAGTCTACGAGCAGTACTTC
TRBJ2-2	TRBV6-2/TRBV6-3	-	-	CASSYSQSRRAGELFF	-
TRBJ2-2	TRBV29-1	-	few	CSGRSAGELFF	TGCAGCGGCCGGAGCGCCGGGGAGCTGTTTTTT
TRBJ2-7	TRBV20-1	-	few	CSARDRQTYEQYF	TGCAGTGCTAGAGATCGACAGACCTACGAGCAGTACTTC
TRBJ2-5	TRBV5-6	-	few	CASSSGHQETQYF	TGTGCCAGCAGCTCAGGACATCAAGAGACCCAGTACTTC
TRBJ2-1	TRBV6-1	-	many	CASSGASGSLRNEQFF	TGTGCCAGCAGTGGAGCTTCAGGGTCATTGAGAAATGAGCAGTTCTTC
TRBJ2-1	TRBV13	TRBD2	-	CASLEVAGGFNEQFF	TGTGCCAGCCTTGAGGTAGCGGGGGGCTTCAATGAGCAGTTCTTC
TRBJ2-7	TRBV7-9	TRBD1	-	CASSSPQGASGDEQYF	TGTGCCAGCAGCTCGCCACAGGGGGCCTCCGGAGACGAGCAGTACTTC
TRBJ2-1	TRBV5-4	-	-	CASSLIGDNEQFF	TGTGCCAGCAGCTTAATAGGGGACAATGAGCAGTTCTTC
TRBJ2-3	TRBV4-3	-	-	CASSRLPGASTDTQYF	TGCGCCAGCAGCCGCCTCCCGGGGGCTAGCACAGATACGCAGTATTTT
TRBJ1-5	TRBV19	-	few	CASSIQVPGNQPQHF	TGTGCCAGTAGTATCCAGGTACCGGGCAATCAGCCCCAGCATTTT
TRBJ2-5	TRBV29-1	-	-	CSVGLFRQGGETQYF	TGCAGCGTGGGCCTCTTTAGGCAGGGAGGAGAGACCCAGTACTTC
TRBJ2-5	TRBV12-3/TRBV12-4	TRBD2	few	CASSLLAGQPETQYF	TGTGCCAGCAGTTTACTAGCGGGTCAACCAGAGACCCAGTACTTC
TRBJ2-7	TRBV11-2	TRBD2	few	CASSSTSGGASYEQYF	TGTGCCAGCAGCTCGACTAGCGGGGGGGCATCCTACGAGCAGTACTTC
TRBJ1-1	TRBV3-1	TRBD1	-	CASSQGQGPNTAFF	TGTGCCAGCAGCCAGGGACAGGGGCCAAATACAGCTTTCTTT
TRBJ2-3	TRBV7-2	-	many	CASSLVPVTDTQYF	TGTGCCAGCAGCTTAGTCCCCGTTACAGATACGCAGTATTTT